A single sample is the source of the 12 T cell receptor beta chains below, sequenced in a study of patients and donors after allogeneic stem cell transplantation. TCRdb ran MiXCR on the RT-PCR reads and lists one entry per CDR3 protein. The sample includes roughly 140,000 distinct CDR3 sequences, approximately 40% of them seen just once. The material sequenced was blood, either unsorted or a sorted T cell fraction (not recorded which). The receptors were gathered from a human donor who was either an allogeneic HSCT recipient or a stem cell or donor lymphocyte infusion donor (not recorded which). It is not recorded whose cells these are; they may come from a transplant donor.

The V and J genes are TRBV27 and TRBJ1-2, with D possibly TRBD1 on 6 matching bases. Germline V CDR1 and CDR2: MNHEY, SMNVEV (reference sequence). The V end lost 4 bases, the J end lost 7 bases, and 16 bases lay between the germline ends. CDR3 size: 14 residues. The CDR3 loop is CASSSTSPRGGYTF. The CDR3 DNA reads TGTGCCAGCAGTTCGACATCACCCAGGGGTGGCTACACCTTC.

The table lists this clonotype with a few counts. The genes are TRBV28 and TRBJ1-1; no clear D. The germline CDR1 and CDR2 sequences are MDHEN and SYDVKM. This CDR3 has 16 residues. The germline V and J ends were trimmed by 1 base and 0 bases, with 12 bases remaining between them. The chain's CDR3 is CASSLLGGGMNTEAFF. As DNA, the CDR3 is TGTGCCAGCAGTTTATTGGGAGGAGGGATGAACACTGAAGCTTTCTTT.

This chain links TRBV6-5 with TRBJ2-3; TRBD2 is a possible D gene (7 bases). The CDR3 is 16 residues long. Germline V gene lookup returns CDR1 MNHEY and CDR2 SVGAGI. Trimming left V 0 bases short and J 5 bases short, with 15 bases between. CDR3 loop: CASSYSAGAPRDTQYF. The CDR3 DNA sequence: TGTGCCAGCAGTTACTCGGCGGGGGCCCCCCGAGATACGCAGTATTTT.

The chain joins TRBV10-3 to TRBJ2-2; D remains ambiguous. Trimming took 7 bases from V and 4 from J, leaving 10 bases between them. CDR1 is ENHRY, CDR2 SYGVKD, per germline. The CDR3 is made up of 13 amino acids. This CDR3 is CAITSDITGELFF. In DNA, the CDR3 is TGTGCCATCACCTCCGATATCACCGGGGAGCTGTTTTTT.

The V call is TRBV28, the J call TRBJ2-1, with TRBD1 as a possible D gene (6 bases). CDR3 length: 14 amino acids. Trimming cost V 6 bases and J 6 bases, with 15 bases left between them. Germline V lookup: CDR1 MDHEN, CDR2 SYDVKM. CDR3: CASSLQGTGNEQFF. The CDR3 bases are TGTGCCAGCAGCCTCCAGGGGACGGGCAATGAGCAGTTCTTC.

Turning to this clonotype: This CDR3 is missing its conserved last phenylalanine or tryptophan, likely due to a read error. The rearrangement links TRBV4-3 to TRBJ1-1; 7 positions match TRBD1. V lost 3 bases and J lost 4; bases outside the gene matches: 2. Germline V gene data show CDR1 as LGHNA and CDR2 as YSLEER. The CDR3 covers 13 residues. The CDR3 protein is CASSQTGITEAFI. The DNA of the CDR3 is TGCGCCAGCAGCCAGACAGGGATCACTGAAGCTTTCATT.

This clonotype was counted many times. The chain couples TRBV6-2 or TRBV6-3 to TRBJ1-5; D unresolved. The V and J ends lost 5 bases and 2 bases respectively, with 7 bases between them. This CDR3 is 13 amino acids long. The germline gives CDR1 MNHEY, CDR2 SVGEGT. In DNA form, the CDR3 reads TGTGCCAGCAGTAACAGTGGCAATCAGCCCCAGCATTTT. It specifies CASSNSGNQPQHF.

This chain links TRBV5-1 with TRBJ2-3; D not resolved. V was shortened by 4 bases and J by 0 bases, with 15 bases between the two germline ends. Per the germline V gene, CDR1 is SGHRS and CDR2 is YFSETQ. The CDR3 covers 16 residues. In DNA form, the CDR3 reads TGCGCCAGCAGCATACAAAATACCACTAGCACAGATACGCAGTATTTT. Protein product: CASSIQNTTSTDTQYF.

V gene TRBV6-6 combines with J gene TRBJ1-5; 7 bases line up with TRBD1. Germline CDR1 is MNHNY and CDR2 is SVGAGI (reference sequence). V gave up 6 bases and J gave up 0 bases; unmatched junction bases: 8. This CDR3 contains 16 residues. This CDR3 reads CASSDRVLDSNQPQHF. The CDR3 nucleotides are TGTGCCAGCAGCGACAGGGTTCTAGATAGCAATCAGCCCCAGCATTTT.

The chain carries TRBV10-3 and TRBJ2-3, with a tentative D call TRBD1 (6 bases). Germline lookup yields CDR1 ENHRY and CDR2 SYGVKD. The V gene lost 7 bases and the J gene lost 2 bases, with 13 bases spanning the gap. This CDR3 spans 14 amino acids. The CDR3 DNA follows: TGTGCCATCAAAAGGCAGGGGAACACAGATACGCAGTATTTT. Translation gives CAIKRQGNTDTQYF.

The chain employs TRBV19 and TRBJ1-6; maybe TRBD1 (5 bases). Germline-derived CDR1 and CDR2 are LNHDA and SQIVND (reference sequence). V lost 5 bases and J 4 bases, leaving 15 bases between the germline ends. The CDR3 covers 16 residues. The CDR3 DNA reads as TGTGCCAGTAGTCCTACGGGGCGGGAATATAATTCACCCCTCCACTTT. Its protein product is CASSPTGREYNSPLHF.

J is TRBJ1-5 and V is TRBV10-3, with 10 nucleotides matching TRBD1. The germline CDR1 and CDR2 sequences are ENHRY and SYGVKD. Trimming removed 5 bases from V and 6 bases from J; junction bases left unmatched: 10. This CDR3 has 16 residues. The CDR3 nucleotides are TGTGCCATCAGTCGGGACAGGGGCCCCGCGGCTCAGCCCCAGCATTTT. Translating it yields CAISRDRGPAAQPQHF.